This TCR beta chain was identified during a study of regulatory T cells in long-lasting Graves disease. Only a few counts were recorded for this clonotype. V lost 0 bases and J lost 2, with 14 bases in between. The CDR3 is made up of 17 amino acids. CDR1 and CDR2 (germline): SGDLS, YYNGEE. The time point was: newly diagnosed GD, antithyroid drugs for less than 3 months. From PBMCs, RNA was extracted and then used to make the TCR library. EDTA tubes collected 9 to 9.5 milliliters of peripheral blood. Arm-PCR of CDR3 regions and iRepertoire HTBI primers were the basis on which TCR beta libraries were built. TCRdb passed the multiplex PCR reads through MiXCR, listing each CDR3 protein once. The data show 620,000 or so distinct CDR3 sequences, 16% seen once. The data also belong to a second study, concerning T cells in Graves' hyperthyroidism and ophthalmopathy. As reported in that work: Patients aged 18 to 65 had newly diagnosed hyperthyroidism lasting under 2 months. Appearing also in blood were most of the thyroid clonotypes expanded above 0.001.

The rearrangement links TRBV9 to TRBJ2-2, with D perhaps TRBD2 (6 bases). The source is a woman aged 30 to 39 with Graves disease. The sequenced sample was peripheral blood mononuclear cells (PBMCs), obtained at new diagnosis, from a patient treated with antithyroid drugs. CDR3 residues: CASSVGREGYNTGELFF. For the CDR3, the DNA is TGTGCCAGCAGCGTAGGGCGGGAAGGATATAACACCGGGGAGCTGTTTTTT.